This T cell receptor beta chain was sequenced during a study of type 1 and type 2 diabetes patients. Genomic DNA was the PCR template. Multiplex PCR with 30 forward and 13 reverse primers amplified the TCR beta CDR3. TCRdb passed the multiplex PCR reads through MiXCR, listing each CDR3 protein once. Seen here are approximately 260,000 distinct CDR3 sequences, around 47% observed once, and the top ten hold around 13%. This clonotype was seen at least ten times. The V gene end was trimmed by 6 bases and the J gene end by 7 bases; junction bases not matched to a gene: 12. Germline V gene lookup returns CDR1 DFQATT and CDR2 SNEGSKA (reference sequence). The CDR3 consists of 14 residues.

The receptor's source is a young man with type 2 diabetes. What was sequenced was peripheral blood mononuclear cells (PBMCs). The chain has TRBV20-1 and TRBJ2-5, with 9 bases fitting TRBD2. CDR3 loop: CSAVTEGAGGTQYF. CDR3 sequence (DNA): TGCAGTGCCGTCACCGAAGGAGCGGGAGGGACCCAGTACTTC.